The 8 T cell receptor beta chains in this list originate from one sample, sequenced in a study of breast tumors, draining lymph nodes, adjacent tissues. TCRdb reprocessed the multiplex PCR reads with MiXCR, giving one entry per CDR3 protein. The table has some 150,000 distinct CDR3 sequences, about 33% seen once. Axillary draining lymph nodes of breast cancer patients supplied the node samples. Sequenced sample: axillary lymph node tissue. These TCRs come from a female donor with breast cancer. Some clones in this sample may be carry-over from other donors' samples.

This clonotype was seen repeatedly, ten times or more. The CDR3 is CASSYGREYEQYF. For the CDR3, the DNA is TGTGCCAGCAGCTATGGACGGGAGTACGAGCAGTACTTC. V is TRBV7-8 and J is TRBJ2-7; weak D call: TRBD2 (6 bases). The V gene lost 4 bases and the J gene lost 4 bases, with 11 bases spanning the gap. This CDR3 is 13 amino acids long. The germline V gene has CDR1 SGHVS and CDR2 FQNEAQ.

As to this clonotype: A much bigger clone sits one base away, suggesting this may be a read error. CDR3 sequence: CASSVDGLTYEQSF. CDR3 coding DNA: TGTGCCAGCAGCGTAGATGGGTTAACCTACGAGCAGTCCTTC. The chain recombines TRBV9 with TRBJ2-7; no firm D call. Germline assignment: CDR1 SGDLS and CDR2 YYNGEE. This CDR3 region has 14 residues. Supplemented by reference TRBV9 and TRBJ2-7, the full variable domain reads DSGVTQTPKHLITATGQRVTLRCSPRSGDLSVYWYQQSLDQGLQFLIQYYNGEERAKGNILERFSAQQFPDLHSELNLSSLELGDSALYFCASSVDGLTYEQSFGPGTRLTVT.

This clonotype was counted at least ten times. The chain recombines TRBV5-1 with TRBJ2-7; D ambiguous. The V end was cut by 2 bases, the J end by 3 bases, with 6 bases between. The CDR3 is 12 residues long. Germline CDR1 SGHRS, CDR2 YFSETQ. DNA for the CDR3: TGCGCCAGCAGCTTTGACCTCTACGAGCAGTACTTC. Translation gives CASSFDLYEQYF.

This clonotype appeared a single time. The conserved phenylalanine or tryptophan normally closing the CDR3 is absent here, so this likely arose from a read error. The genes are TRBV12-3 or TRBV12-4 and TRBJ2-7; D not resolved. CDR3 length: 14 residues. CDR3 sequence: CASSFRSTEYGQYL. The CDR3 DNA is TGTGCCAGCAGTTTCCGGTCAACCGAGTACGGGCAGTACCTC.

A remark on this clonotype: Since the CDR3 does not end with the conserved phenylalanine or tryptophan, this likely comes from a read error. Because the CDR3's place on the DNA is in doubt, the DNA is left out and the CDR3 is given as listed by TCRdb. The J gene is TRBJ2-2, the V gene TRBV19; the table's TRBD2 call for D was not verified on the DNA. Germline V lookup: CDR1 LNHDA, CDR2 SQIVND (reference sequence). The CDR3 is 13 amino acids long, termini counted. The CDR3 loop reads CASSISADGGGRK.

The J gene is TRBJ1-2, the V gene TRBV7-8; possible D gene TRBD1, 6 bases. Germline CDR1 is SGHVS and CDR2 is FQNEAQ. V lost 8 bases, J lost 0 bases, and 19 bases lay in between. The CDR3 runs 16 residues. CDR3 sequence: CASGQDGGGANYGYTF. The CDR3 DNA reads as TGTGCCAGCGGCCAAGATGGGGGGGGCGCTAACTATGGCTACACCTTC.

This clonotype has at least ten counts. The chain has TRBV30 and TRBJ1-2, with 12 bases aligning to TRBD1. V dropped 3 bases and J dropped 14; count of bases not matched to a gene: 7. The V gene's germline CDR1 is GTSNPN and CDR2 SVGIG (reference sequence). This CDR3 is built from 12 residues. CDR3 bases: TGTGCCTGGAGCCCGGGACAGGGGGCGCGGACCTTC. Its protein product is CAWSPGQGARTF.

This clonotype was seen ten or more times. The chain has TRBV28 and TRBJ2-7; D not certain. This CDR3 comprises 12 residues. Germline V gives CDR1 MDHEN, CDR2 SYDVKM. V shed 10 bases and J shed 3 bases, with 13 bases lying between them. CDR3 sequence reads: CATSAGLYEQYF. In DNA, the CDR3 is TGTGCCACTTCAGCAGGCCTCTACGAGCAGTACTTC.